The source of this T cell receptor beta chain is a study of neurological immune-mediated disorders (dated by TCRdb to the late 2010s). In terms of the full investigation: The study compared peripheral blood TCR-beta repertoires of HTLV-I-associated myelopathy (HAM/TSP) patients, multiple sclerosis patients and healthy controls using UMI-based sequencing. Technical triplicate libraries were sequenced so that the variability in frequency of each individual clone could be precisely calculated. Alongside PBMC samples, the set of about 97 TCR-beta libraries contained longitudinal samples, technical triplicates, and paired CD4+ and CD8+ T-cell subsets that had been sorted. The cohort included approximately 68 subjects: about 15 with HAM/TSP, about 34 with multiple sclerosis, and roughly 20 healthy controls.

cDNA was synthesized by template-switch 5'RACE using a primer carrying a 10-nucleotide random unique molecular identifier by which each TCR transcript was tagged. Every sequencing run covered 15-18 subjects and yielded more than 170 million TCR-beta sequences. Total RNA was extracted with the RNeasy kit. The KAPA Real-time Library Amplification kit was used to amplify TCR-beta VDJ regions with primers targeting the TCR constant region and the 5'RACE anchor. Sample indexes and Illumina adaptors were added in a first PCR, and a second PCR then increased library yield. After Ampure bead purification, the roughly 650 bp TCR product was size-selected on a 2% E-gel SizeSelection system. Before pooling, libraries had their quality checked on a Bioanalyzer, their concentration measured with Qubit, and their quantity determined with the Kapa Library Quantification kit. Libraries were sequenced paired-end 2 x 150 bp on an Illumina HiSeq 2500. To increase sequence diversity, roughly 23-30% phiX was spiked into each library pool. In the paper's pipeline: The UMI-based MiGEC pipeline processed quality-filtered reads and removed over 80% of raw TCR sequences during error correction. IMGT germline references were used for aligning VDJ genes, and each clonotype was defined as a unique CDR3 amino acid sequence together with its V-J genes. Clonal expansion, Shannon diversity, and CDR3 relatedness (CalcPairwiseDistances, ClusterSamples) were evaluated with VDJtools, and phylogenetic trees were built with CLCbio workbench. Clones with at least 8 unique UMIs were defined as expanded, with this threshold being based on coefficient-of-variation modelling across technical triplicates. The public reads were reanalyzed by TCRdb: fastp trimming at Q25, MiXCR alignment, in-frame beta chains only. Records with the same CDR3 protein are collapsed into one entry carrying the most frequent genes and DNA. Here the V and J calls rest on TCRdb's processing, not on the authors' analysis. For this sample the table gives roughly 30,000 distinct CDR3 sequences, of which roughly 14% were detected only once. The top ten clones comprise 5.2% of the sample.

The cysteine opens and the phenylalanine closes a CDR3 of 14 amino acids. The read is trimmed to its CDR3 DNA, 42 bases read in frame from base 1. V sheds 6 bases and J sheds 0 bases, leaving 9 bases between their ends. Looking up the germline V gene (reference sequence) yields CDR1 DFQATT and CDR2 SNEGSKA. The sample's time point, from its label and the paper: technical triplicate 2. For sorted-subset TCR libraries, 1 million sorted CD4+ or CD8+ T cells were used. PBMCs were separated from peripheral blood using Ficoll-Hypaque density gradient centrifugation and then cryopreserved in liquid nitrogen. The study also sequenced paired sorted CD4+ and CD8+ subsets from healthy controls, HAM/TSP patients and MS patients. Results and caveats for the whole study, not just this receptor: TCR clonal expansion was highest in HAM/TSP patients and lowest in MS patients, with MS patients falling below even healthy controls. Expanded clones from different subjects shared no identical CDR3 amino acid sequences, which suggests that TCR-beta repertoires were private in all groups.

This clonotype was recorded many times. Its antigen is still unknown. No much larger clone is present one base from it, and per-base qualities are unavailable. Sequenced: CD4+ T cells from blood. This sequence was found in a female donor with HTLV-1-associated myelopathy (HAM/TSP). This sequence uses TRBV20-1 and TRBJ2-6; the D gene is perhaps TRBD1 or TRBD2, each of them matching over 5 bases. The bases read TGCAGTGCGGGACCTAGCTCTGGGGCCAACGTCCTGACTTTC. It specifies CSAGPSSGANVLTF.